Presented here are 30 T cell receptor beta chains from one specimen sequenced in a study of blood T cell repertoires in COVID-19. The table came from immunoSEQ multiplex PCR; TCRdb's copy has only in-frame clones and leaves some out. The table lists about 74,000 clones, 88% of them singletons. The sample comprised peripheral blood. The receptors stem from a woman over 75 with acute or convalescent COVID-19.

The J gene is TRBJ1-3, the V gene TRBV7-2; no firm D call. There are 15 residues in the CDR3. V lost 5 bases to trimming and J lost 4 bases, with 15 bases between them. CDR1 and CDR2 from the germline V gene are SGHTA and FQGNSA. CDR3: CASSPHRGGGNTIYF. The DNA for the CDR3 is TGTGCCAGCAGCCCCCACCGCGGCGGCGGAAACACCATATATTTT.

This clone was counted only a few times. The CDR3 protein is CASSSRSRTGELFF. DNA for the CDR3: TGTGCCAGCAGCTCTCGGAGTAGGACCGGGGAGCTGTTTTTT. The rearrangement uses TRBV16 and TRBJ2-2, with D uncertain. The germline V gene has CDR1 KGHSY and CDR2 FQNENV. Between the trimmed V and J ends, which lost 5 bases and 5 bases, there was a span of 12 bases. The CDR3 totals 14 residues.

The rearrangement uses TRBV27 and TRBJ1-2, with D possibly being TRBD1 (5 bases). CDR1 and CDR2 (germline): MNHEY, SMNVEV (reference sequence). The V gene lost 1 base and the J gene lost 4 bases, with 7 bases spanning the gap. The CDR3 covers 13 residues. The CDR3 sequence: CASSLFGGYGYTF. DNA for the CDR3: TGTGCCAGCAGTTTATTCGGGGGCTATGGCTACACCTTC.

The CDR3 loop reads CASRITGVHEQYF. The CDR3 DNA sequence: TGTGCCAGCAGAATTACAGGGGTACACGAGCAGTACTTC. This chain uses TRBV2 with TRBJ2-7; 7 positions agree with TRBD1. This CDR3 spans 13 amino acids. Germline lookup yields CDR1 SNHLY and CDR2 FYNNEI. Trimming removed 6 bases from V and 5 bases from J; junction bases left unmatched: 7.

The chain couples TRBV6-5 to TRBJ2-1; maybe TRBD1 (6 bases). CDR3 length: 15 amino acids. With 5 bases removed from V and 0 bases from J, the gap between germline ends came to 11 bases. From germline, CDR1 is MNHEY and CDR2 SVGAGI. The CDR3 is CASSTGQSSYNEQFF. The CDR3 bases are TGTGCCAGCAGTACCGGACAGAGCTCCTACAATGAGCAGTTCTTC.

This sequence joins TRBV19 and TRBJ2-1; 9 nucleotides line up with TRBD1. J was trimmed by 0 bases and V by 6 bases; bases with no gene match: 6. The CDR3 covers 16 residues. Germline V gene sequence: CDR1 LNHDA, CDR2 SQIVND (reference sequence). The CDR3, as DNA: TGTGCCAGTAGAGAGACAGGGGGGAGCTCCTACAATGAGCAGTTCTTC. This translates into CASRETGGSSYNEQFF.

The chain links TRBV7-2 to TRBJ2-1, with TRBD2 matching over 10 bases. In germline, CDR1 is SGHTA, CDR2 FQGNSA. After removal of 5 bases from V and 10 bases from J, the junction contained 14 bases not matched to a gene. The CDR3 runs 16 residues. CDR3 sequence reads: CASSQRSGRATKEQFF. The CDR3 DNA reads TGTGCCAGCAGCCAGCGGAGCGGGAGGGCTACAAAGGAGCAGTTCTTC.

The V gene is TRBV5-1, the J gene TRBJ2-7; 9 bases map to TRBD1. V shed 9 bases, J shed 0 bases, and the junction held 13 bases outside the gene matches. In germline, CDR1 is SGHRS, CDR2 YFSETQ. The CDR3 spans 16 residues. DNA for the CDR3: TGCGCCACCTCCAAGGGGGGGACAGGGCCCTCCTACGAGCAGTACTTC. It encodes CATSKGGTGPSYEQYF.

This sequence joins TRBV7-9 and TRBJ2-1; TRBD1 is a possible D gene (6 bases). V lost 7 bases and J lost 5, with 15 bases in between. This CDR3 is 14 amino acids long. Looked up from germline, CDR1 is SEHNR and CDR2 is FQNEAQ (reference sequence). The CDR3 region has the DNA TGTGCCAGCAAGAACCAGGGGTACGACAATGAGCAGTTCTTC. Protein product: CASKNQGYDNEQFF.

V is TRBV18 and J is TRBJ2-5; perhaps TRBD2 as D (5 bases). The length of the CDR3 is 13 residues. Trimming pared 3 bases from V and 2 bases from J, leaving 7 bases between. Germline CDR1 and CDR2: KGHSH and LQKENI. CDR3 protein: CASSPRGQETQYF. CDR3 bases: TGTGCCAGCTCACCTCGGGGACAAGAGACCCAGTACTTC.

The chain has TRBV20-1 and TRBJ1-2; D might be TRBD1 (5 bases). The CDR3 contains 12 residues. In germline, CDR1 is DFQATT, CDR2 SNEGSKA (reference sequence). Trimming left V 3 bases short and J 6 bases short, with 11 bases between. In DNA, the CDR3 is TGCAGTGCTAGTCCCAGGGTCGATGGCTACACCTTC. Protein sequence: CSASPRVDGYTF.

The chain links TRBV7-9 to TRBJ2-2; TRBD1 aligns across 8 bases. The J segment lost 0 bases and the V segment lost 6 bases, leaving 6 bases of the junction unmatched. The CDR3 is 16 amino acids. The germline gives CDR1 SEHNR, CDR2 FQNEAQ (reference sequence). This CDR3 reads CASRFQGAANTGELFF. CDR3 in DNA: TGTGCCAGCAGGTTTCAGGGGGCCGCGAACACCGGGGAGCTGTTTTTT.

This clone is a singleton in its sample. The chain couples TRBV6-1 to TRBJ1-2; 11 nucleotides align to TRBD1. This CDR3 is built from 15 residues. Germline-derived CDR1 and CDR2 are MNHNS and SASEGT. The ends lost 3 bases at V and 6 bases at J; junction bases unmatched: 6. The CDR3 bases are TGTGCCAGCAGTGACCCGGGACAGGGGGTGCATGGCTACACCTTC. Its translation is CASSDPGQGVHGYTF.

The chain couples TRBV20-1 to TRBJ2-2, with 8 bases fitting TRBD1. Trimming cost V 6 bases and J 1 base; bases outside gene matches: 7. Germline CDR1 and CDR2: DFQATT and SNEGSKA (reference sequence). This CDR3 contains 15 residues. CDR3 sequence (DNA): TGCAGTGCGAGTTCCGGGACAGGGAACACCGGGGAGCTGTTTTTT. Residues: CSASSGTGNTGELFF.

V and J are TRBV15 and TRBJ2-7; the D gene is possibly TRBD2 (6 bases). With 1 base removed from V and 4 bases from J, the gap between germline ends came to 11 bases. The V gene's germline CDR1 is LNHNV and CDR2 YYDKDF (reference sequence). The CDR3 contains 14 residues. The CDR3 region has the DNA TGTGCCACCAGCAGAGGCGGGACGGCTTACGAGCAGTACTTC. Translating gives CATSRGGTAYEQYF.

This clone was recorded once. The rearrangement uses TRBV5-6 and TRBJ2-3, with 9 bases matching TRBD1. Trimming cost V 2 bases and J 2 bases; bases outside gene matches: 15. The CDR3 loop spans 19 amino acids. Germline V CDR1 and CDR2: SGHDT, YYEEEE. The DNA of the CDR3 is TGTGCCAGCAGCTTCGGGACAGGGAATAATCACAGAGTCACAGATACGCAGTATTTT. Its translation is CASSFGTGNNHRVTDTQYF.

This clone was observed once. The CDR3 region is CASSRYRTSGSYNEQFF. CDR3 sequence (DNA): TGTGCCAGCAGCCGTTACCGCACTAGCGGGAGTTACAATGAGCAGTTCTTC. The chain is built from TRBV7-9 and TRBJ2-1; 11 bases fit TRBD2. With V trimmed by 5 bases and J by 4 bases, 10 bases remained unmatched. CDR3 length: 17 residues. Germline V gene sequence: CDR1 SEHNR, CDR2 FQNEAQ (reference sequence).

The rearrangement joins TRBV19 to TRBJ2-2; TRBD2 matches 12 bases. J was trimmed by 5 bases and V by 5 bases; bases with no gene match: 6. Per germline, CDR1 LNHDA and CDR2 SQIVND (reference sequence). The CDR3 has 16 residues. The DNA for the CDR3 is TGTGCCAGTAGTTCGTTAGGACTAGCGGGGACCGGGGAGCTGTTTTTT. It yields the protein CASSSLGLAGTGELFF.

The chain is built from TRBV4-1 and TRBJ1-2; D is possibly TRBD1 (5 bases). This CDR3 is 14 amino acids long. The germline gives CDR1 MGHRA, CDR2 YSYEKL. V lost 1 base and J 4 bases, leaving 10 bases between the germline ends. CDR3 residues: CASSQGAGRYGYTF. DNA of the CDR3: TGCGCCAGCAGCCAAGGAGCAGGGCGCTATGGCTACACCTTC.

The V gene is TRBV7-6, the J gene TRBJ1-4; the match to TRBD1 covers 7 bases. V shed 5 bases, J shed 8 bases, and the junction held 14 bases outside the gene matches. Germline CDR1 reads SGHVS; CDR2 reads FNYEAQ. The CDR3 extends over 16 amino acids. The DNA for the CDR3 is TGTGCCAGCAGCCAGGACACAGGGGCTGTGATGGAAAAACTGTTTTTT. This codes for CASSQDTGAVMEKLFF.

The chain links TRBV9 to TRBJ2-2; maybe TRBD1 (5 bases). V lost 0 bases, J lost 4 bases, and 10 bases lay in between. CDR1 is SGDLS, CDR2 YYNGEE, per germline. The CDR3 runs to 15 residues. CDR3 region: CASSVEGMITGELFF. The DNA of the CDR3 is TGTGCCAGCAGCGTAGAGGGGATGATCACCGGGGAGCTGTTTTTT. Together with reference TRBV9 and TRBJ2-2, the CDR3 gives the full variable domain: DSGVTQTPKHLITATGQRVTLRCSPRSGDLSVYWYQQSLDQGLQFLIQYYNGEERAKGNILERFSAQQFPDLHSELNLSSLELGDSALYFCASSVEGMITGELFFGEGSRLTVL.

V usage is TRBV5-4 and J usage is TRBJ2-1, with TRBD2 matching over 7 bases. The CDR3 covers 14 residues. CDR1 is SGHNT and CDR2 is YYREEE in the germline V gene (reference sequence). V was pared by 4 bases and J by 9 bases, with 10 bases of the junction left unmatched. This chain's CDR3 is CASSRLAGNSEQFF. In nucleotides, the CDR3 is TGTGCCAGCAGCCGACTAGCAGGGAATAGTGAGCAGTTCTTC.

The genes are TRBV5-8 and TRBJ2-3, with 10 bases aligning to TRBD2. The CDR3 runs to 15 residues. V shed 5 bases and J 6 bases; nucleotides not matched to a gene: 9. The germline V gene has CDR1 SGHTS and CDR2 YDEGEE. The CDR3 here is CASRPTLAGVDTQYF. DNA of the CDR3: TGTGCCAGCAGGCCTACCCTAGCGGGAGTTGATACGCAGTATTTT. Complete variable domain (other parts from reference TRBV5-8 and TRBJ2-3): EAGVTQSPTHLIKTRGQQATLRCSPISGHTSVYWYQQALGLGLQFLLWYDEGEERNRGNFPPRFSGRQFPNYSSELNVNALELEDSALYLCASRPTLAGVDTQYFGPGTRLTVL.

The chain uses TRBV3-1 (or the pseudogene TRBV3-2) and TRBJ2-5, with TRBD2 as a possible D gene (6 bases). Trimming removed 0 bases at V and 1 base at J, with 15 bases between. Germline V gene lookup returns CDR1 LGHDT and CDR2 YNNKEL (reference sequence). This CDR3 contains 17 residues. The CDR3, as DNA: TGTGCCAGCAGCCAAGATATTGTAGCGGACTTCCAAGAGACCCAGTACTTC. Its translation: CASSQDIVADFQETQYF.

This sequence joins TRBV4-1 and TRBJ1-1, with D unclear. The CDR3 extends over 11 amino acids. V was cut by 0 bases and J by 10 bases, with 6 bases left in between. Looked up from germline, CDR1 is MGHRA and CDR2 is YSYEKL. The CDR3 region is CASSQDLVAFF. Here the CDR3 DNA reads TGCGCCAGCAGCCAAGATCTTGTAGCTTTCTTT.

This CDR3 reads CASSPDRGPSTGELFF. The CDR3 coding sequence is TGTGCCAGCTCACCTGACAGGGGTCCTAGCACCGGGGAGCTGTTTTTT. The chain has TRBV18 and TRBJ2-2, with 8 bases lining up with TRBD1. The CDR3 is made up of 16 amino acids. V dropped 3 bases and J dropped 4; count of bases not matched to a gene: 7. Germline lookup yields CDR1 KGHSH and CDR2 LQKENI. Using reference TRBV18 and TRBJ2-2 for the parts outside the CDR3, the full variable domain is NAGVMQNPRHLVRRRGQEARLRCSPMKGHSHVYWYRQLPEEGLKFMVYLQKENIIDESGMPKERFSAEFPKEGPSILRIQQVVRGDSAAYFCASSPDRGPSTGELFFGEGSRLTVL.

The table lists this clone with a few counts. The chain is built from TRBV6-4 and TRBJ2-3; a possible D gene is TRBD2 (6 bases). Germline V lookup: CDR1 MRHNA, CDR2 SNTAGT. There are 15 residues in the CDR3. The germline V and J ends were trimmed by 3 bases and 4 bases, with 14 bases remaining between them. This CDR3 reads CASSERGSTPDTQYF. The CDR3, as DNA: TGTGCCAGCAGTGAACGGGGGAGTACACCAGATACGCAGTATTTT.

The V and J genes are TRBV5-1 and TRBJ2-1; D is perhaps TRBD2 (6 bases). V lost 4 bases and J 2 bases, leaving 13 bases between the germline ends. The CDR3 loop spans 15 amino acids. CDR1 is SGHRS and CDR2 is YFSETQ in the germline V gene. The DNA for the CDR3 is TGCGCCAGCAGCGACGGGAGAACGACCTACAATGAGCAGTTCTTC. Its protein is CASSDGRTTYNEQFF.

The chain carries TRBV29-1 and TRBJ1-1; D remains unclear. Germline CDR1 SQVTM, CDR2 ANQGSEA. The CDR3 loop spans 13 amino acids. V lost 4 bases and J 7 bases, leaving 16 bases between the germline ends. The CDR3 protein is CSVVGEGVIEAFF. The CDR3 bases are TGCAGCGTTGTTGGGGAGGGAGTCATTGAAGCTTTCTTT.

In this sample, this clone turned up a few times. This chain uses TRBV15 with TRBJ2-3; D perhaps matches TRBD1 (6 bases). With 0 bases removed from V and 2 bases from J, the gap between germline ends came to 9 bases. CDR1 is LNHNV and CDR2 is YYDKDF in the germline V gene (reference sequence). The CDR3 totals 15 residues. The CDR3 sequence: CATSREQGHTDTQYF. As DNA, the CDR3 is TGTGCCACCAGCAGAGAACAGGGCCACACAGATACGCAGTATTTT.